This TCR beta chain was observed in a study of blood T cell repertoires in COVID-19. The assay was immunoSEQ multiplex PCR, and TCRdb's table has in-frame clones only and misses some. Of around 77,000 clones in the sample, more than 75% were seen once. The CDR3 runs to 14 residues. Looked up from germline, CDR1 is WSHSY and CDR2 is SAAADI. Deletions cut 8 bases from V and 2 bases from J, with 16 bases between. The clonotype was recovered from a woman of 80 years or more with active or convalescent COVID-19. The sequenced sample was peripheral blood. This chain links TRBV10-2 with TRBJ2-7; a weak D match, TRBD1 (5 bases). The CDR3 coding sequence is TGCGCCAGCTTTAGCCAGGGTACCACCTACGAGCAGTACTTC. Its protein is CASFSQGTTYEQYF.